This T cell receptor (beta chain) was documented in a study of blood T cell repertoires in COVID-19. Study summary: Acute and convalescent COVID-19 samples came from the United States, Italy and Spain.

Germline CDR1 LNHDA, CDR2 SQIVND (reference sequence). Trimming cost V 11 bases and J 7 bases, with 20 bases left between them. This CDR3 has 13 residues. The data were produced by immunoSEQ multiplex PCR, yet TCRdb's version contains in-frame clones alone and is incomplete. The sample holds 100,000 or so clones, approximately 62% seen once. This TCR was sampled from a man older than 75 with acute or convalescent COVID-19. The chain employs TRBV19 and TRBJ2-5, with D tentatively TRBD2 (6 bases). Sequencing was done on a sample of peripheral blood. The CDR3 sequence is CASEGTRDGTQYF. CDR3 nucleotides: TGTGCCTCTGAGGGGACTCGGGATGGGACCCAGTACTTC.